The next 22 T cell receptor beta chains were all read from a single sample in a study of blood T cell repertoires in COVID-19. Profiled with immunoSEQ multiplex PCR; TCRdb holds only in-frame clones, not every one. This sample has 210,000 or so clones, with 70% to 90% found just once. Sequencing used PBMCs or T cells enriched from blood (not recorded which). These receptors all stem from a man in his thirties or forties who had recovered from COVID-19.

The V and J genes are TRBV4-1 and TRBJ1-4; D is undetermined. This CDR3 spans 15 amino acids. Germline V gene lookup returns CDR1 MGHRA and CDR2 YSYEKL. V dropped 3 bases and J dropped 0 bases, with 8 bases sitting between them. CDR3 sequence reads: CASSHRSATNEKLFF. For the CDR3, the DNA is TGCGCCAGCAGCCACCGGTCTGCAACTAATGAAAAACTGTTTTTT.

V and J are TRBV3-1 (or the pseudogene TRBV3-2) and TRBJ2-7; no reliable D call. Trimming stripped 2 bases from V and 6 bases from J, with 8 bases between. Germline lookup yields CDR1 LGHDT and CDR2 YNNKEL (reference sequence). This CDR3 is built from 12 residues. The CDR3 region is CASSQLSSEQYF. CDR3 nucleotides: TGTGCCAGCAGCCAACTTTCGAGCGAGCAGTACTTC.

The chain recombines TRBV18 with TRBJ1-1; 7 nucleotides agree with TRBD1. The CDR3 covers 16 residues. CDR1 is KGHSH, CDR2 LQKENI, per germline. The J segment lost 1 base and the V segment lost 0 bases, leaving 5 bases of the junction unmatched. The CDR3: CASSPPGGRGNTEAFF. The DNA for the CDR3 is TGTGCCAGCTCACCACCAGGGGGCAGGGGGAACACTGAAGCTTTCTTT. Together with reference TRBV18 and TRBJ1-1, the CDR3 gives the full variable domain: NAGVMQNPRHLVRRRGQEARLRCSPMKGHSHVYWYRQLPEEGLKFMVYLQKENIIDESGMPKERFSAEFPKEGPSILRIQQVVRGDSAAYFCASSPPGGRGNTEAFFGQGTRLTVV.

J is TRBJ1-4 and V is TRBV28; the D gene is possibly TRBD1 (6 bases). V was shortened by 8 bases and J by 8 bases, with 15 bases between the two germline ends. The CDR3 runs 13 residues. Germline V gene sequence: CDR1 MDHEN, CDR2 SYDVKM. This CDR3 is CASGQGQPEKLFF. CDR3 nucleotide sequence: TGTGCCAGCGGGCAGGGGCAGCCAGAAAAACTGTTTTTT.

This chain uses TRBV30 with TRBJ2-7; TRBD2 agrees at 8 bases. The CDR3 sequence is 15 residues long. Germline-derived CDR1 and CDR2 are GTSNPN and SVGIG (reference sequence). The V and J ends lost 1 base and 4 bases, in that order; junction bases with no gene match: 9. CDR3 DNA: TGTGCCTGGAGTGAACTAGCGGTGGCTACGTACGAGCAGTACTTC. Amino acid sequence: CAWSELAVATYEQYF.

CDR3 sequence (DNA): TGTGCCATCATCAGCGGGGTTCGGGAGACCCAGTACTTC. As protein: CAIISGVRETQYF. The chain recombines TRBV10-3 with TRBJ2-5; 7 positions match TRBD2. The germline V gene encodes CDR1 ENHRY and CDR2 SYGVKD. The ends lost 7 bases at V and 5 bases at J; junction bases unmatched: 7. CDR3 length: 13 amino acids.

This clone was picked up one time. The chain joins TRBV5-1 to TRBJ1-1; D not resolved. The CDR3 is 14 amino acids. Trimming took 1 base from V and 4 from J, leaving 11 bases between them. Germline values: CDR1 SGHRS, CDR2 YFSETQ. The CDR3 nucleotides are TGCGCCAGCAGCTTGTATGAGGGTGGCACTGAAGCTTTCTTT. This codes for CASSLYEGGTEAFF.

This rearrangement joins TRBV24-1 to TRBJ1-5; 7 nucleotides agree with TRBD1. V was pared by 9 bases and J by 10 bases, with 23 bases of the junction left unmatched. The CDR3 is 17 amino acids. Germline V lookup: CDR1 KGHDR, CDR2 SFDVKD. CDR3 DNA sequence: TGTGCCACCCTTAGTTTCGCCACAGGGGTGGTAGTGGGTCCCCAGCATTTT. The encoded protein is CATLSFATGVVVGPQHF.

The chain is built from TRBV5-4 and TRBJ2-2, with D tentatively TRBD2 (6 bases). Trimming removed 5 bases at V and 4 bases at J, with 21 bases between. Germline CDR1 SGHNT, CDR2 YYREEE (reference sequence). CDR3 length equals 17 residues. In DNA, the CDR3 is TGTGCCAGCAGTCGCCCTCTCCGGGAGTCGGGCACCGGGGAGCTGTTTTTT. As protein: CASSRPLRESGTGELFF.

This sequence joins TRBV29-1 and TRBJ1-2; the D gene is possibly TRBD1 (5 bases). CDR3 length equals 13 residues. V lost 3 bases to trimming and J lost 5 bases, with 13 bases between them. Per germline, CDR1 SQVTM and CDR2 ANQGSEA. The CDR3 reads CSVEAGNKYGYTF. The CDR3 nucleotides read TGCAGCGTTGAGGCAGGGAATAAGTATGGCTACACCTTC.

The V and J genes are TRBV6-5 and TRBJ2-3; 7 bases line up with TRBD2. Trimming took 8 bases from V and 2 from J; bases not matched to a gene: 7. The V gene's germline CDR1 is MNHEY and CDR2 SVGAGI. The CDR3 runs 14 residues. The DNA for the CDR3 is TGTGCCAGCGCCCCTAGCGGACTCACAGATACGCAGTATTTT. Amino acid sequence: CASAPSGLTDTQYF.

Details on this clone: This sample also contains other DNA sequences that code for the same CDR3. This sequence joins TRBV18 and TRBJ1-1, with 7 bases lining up with TRBD1. This CDR3 has 13 amino acids. The ends lost 4 bases at V and 3 bases at J; junction bases unmatched: 2. Germline V gene lookup returns CDR1 KGHSH and CDR2 LQKENI. CDR3 amino acids: CASSQGADTEAFF. The CDR3 DNA reads TGTGCCAGCTCACAGGGGGCGGACACTGAAGCTTTCTTT. Filled out from reference TRBV18 and TRBJ1-1, the complete variable domain reads NAGVMQNPRHLVRRRGQEARLRCSPMKGHSHVYWYRQLPEEGLKFMVYLQKENIIDESGMPKERFSAEFPKEGPSILRIQQVVRGDSAAYFCASSQGADTEAFFGQGTRLTVV.

This clone was seen a few times. The chain employs TRBV4-2 and TRBJ1-2; a possible D gene is TRBD1 (5 bases). CDR1 LGHNA and CDR2 YNFKEQ come from the germline V gene. The CDR3 is 14 residues long. The V gene lost 4 bases and the J gene lost 8 bases, with 17 bases spanning the gap. CDR3 in amino acids: CASSRLAGLEGYTF. CDR3 DNA: TGTGCCAGCAGCCGTCTGGCAGGGTTGGAGGGCTACACCTTC.

The J gene is TRBJ1-1, the V gene TRBV19; 7 bases agree with TRBD1. The CDR3 is 14 residues long. V trimming: 4 bases; J trimming: 5 bases; junction bases outside the gene matches: 7. Germline lookup yields CDR1 LNHDA and CDR2 SQIVND (reference sequence). The CDR3 sequence: CASSNYRGETEAFF. The CDR3, as DNA: TGTGCCAGTAGTAACTACAGGGGAGAAACTGAAGCTTTCTTT.

The gene calls are TRBV3-1 (or the pseudogene TRBV3-2) and TRBJ2-1; D gene unclear. The germline V gene encodes CDR1 LGHDT and CDR2 YNNKEL (reference sequence). There are 14 residues in the CDR3. Trimming left V 1 base short and J 3 bases short, with 7 bases between. CDR3 DNA sequence: TGTGCCAGCAGCCAAGTAAACAACTACAATGAGCAGTTCTTC. It specifies CASSQVNNYNEQFF.

This sequence joins TRBV5-4 and TRBJ2-2; TRBD2 agrees at 7 bases. The CDR3 is made up of 16 amino acids. Germline CDR1 and CDR2: SGHNT and YYREEE (reference sequence). With V trimmed by 0 bases and J by 7 bases, 9 bases remained unmatched. The CDR3 DNA is TGTGCCAGCAGCTTGGGAGGGAGGGCCGGGAACGGGGAGCTGTTTTTT. Protein sequence: CASSLGGRAGNGELFF.

The rearrangement links TRBV5-1 to TRBJ2-3, with D perhaps matching TRBD2 (6 bases). This CDR3 is built from 14 residues. Trimming removed 4 bases from V and 0 bases from J, with 9 bases in between. Germline assignment: CDR1 SGHRS and CDR2 YFSETQ. The DNA of the CDR3 is TGCGCCAGCAGCCCCGGGACTAGCACAGATACGCAGTATTTT. Its translation is CASSPGTSTDTQYF.

The V call is TRBV5-6, the J call TRBJ2-1; no reliable D call. This CDR3 has 15 amino acids. Germline loops: CDR1 SGHDT, CDR2 YYEEEE. Trimming removed 7 bases from V and 0 bases from J, with 14 bases in between. The chain's CDR3 is CASVPVTSSYNEQFF. The CDR3 bases are TGTGCCAGCGTACCCGTTACTTCCTCCTACAATGAGCAGTTCTTC.

CDR3 DNA sequence: TGTGCCAGTACCGCGGGACCGATGAACACTGAAGCTTTCTTT. Its protein is CASTAGPMNTEAFF. This rearrangement joins TRBV19 to TRBJ1-1; tentative D call: TRBD1 (5 bases). V was cut by 7 bases and J by 0 bases, with 12 bases left in between. Germline-derived CDR1 and CDR2 are LNHDA and SQIVND (reference sequence). This CDR3 is 14 amino acids long.

The V call is TRBV7-2, the J call TRBJ2-5; D remains ambiguous. Trimming took 1 base from V and 7 from J, leaving 19 bases between them. Germline assignment: CDR1 SGHTA and CDR2 FQGNSA. The CDR3 is made up of 16 amino acids. The CDR3 sequence: CASSLVGSSSVGTQYF. In DNA form, the CDR3 reads TGTGCCAGCAGCTTAGTGGGTAGCTCGTCGGTTGGGACCCAGTACTTC. Full variable domain (missing parts from reference TRBV7-2 and TRBJ2-5): GAGVSQSPSNKVTEKGKDVELRCDPISGHTALYWYRQSLGQGLEFLIYFQGNSAPDKSGLPSDRFSAERTGGSVSTLTIQRTQQEDSAVYLCASSLVGSSSVGTQYFGPGTRLLVL.

The CDR3 DNA reads as TGTGCCAGCAGTTTAATTGGGGCAGACCAGCAGTACTTC. Encoded protein: CASSLIGADQQYF. V and J are TRBV27 and TRBJ2-7; possibly TRBD1 for D (5 bases). Trimming left V 2 bases short and J 8 bases short, with 13 bases between. In germline, CDR1 is MNHEY, CDR2 SMNVEV (reference sequence). The CDR3 length is 13 residues.

The J gene is TRBJ2-7, the V gene TRBV19; 8 positions agree with TRBD1. Germline V CDR1 and CDR2: LNHDA, SQIVND (reference sequence). The CDR3 is made up of 17 amino acids. The ends lost 0 bases at V and 0 bases at J; junction bases unmatched: 7. CDR3 coding DNA: TGTGCCAGTAGTATAGATCTCAGGACAGGGAGCTCCTACGAGCAGTACTTC. The encoded protein is CASSIDLRTGSSYEQYF.